The 30 T cell receptor beta chains given below trace back to one sample, sequenced in a study of blood T cell repertoires in COVID-19. Data came from immunoSEQ multiplex PCR; TCRdb stores just in-frame clones and leaves some out. The data hold hundreds of thousands of clones, with roughly 87% observed a single time. The sequencing input was PBMCs or T cells enriched from blood (not recorded which). Receptors originate from a woman aged 40 to 50 who had recovered from COVID-19.

This rearrangement joins TRBV28 to TRBJ1-5; no clear D. CDR1 and CDR2 from the germline V gene are MDHEN and SYDVKM. The CDR3 runs 15 residues. V dropped 7 bases and J dropped 0 bases, with 13 bases sitting between them. As DNA, the CDR3 is TGTGCCAGCATTTCCCCCGGGGATAGCAATCAGCCCCAGCATTTT. Protein product: CASISPGDSNQPQHF. Variable domain in full (rest from reference TRBV28 and TRBJ1-5): DVKVTQSSRYLVKRTGEKVFLECVQDMDHENMFWYRQDPGLGLRLIYFSYDVKMKEKGDIPEGYSVSREKKERFSLILESASTNQTSMYLCASISPGDSNQPQHFGDGTRLSIL.

The J gene is TRBJ1-5, the V gene TRBV11-2; unclear D gene. Germline values: CDR1 SGHAT, CDR2 FQNNGV. This CDR3 contains 14 residues. V was trimmed by 1 base and J by 3 bases, leaving 7 bases between them. The CDR3 DNA reads as TGTGCCAGCAGCTTAGGGCTCTCCAATCAGCCCCAGCATTTT. Residues: CASSLGLSNQPQHF. The full variable domain, rest sourced from reference TRBV11-2 and TRBJ1-5, is EAGVAQSPRYKIIEKRQSVAFWCNPISGHATLYWYQQILGQGPKLLIQFQNNGVVDDSQLPKDRFSAERLKGVDSTLKIQPAKLEDSAVYLCASSLGLSNQPQHFGDGTRLSIL.

Here the CDR3 DNA reads TGTGCCAGCAGTGGACAGGGTAATTCACCCCTCCACTTT. Translation: CASSGQGNSPLHF. V gene TRBV12-3 or TRBV12-4 combines with J gene TRBJ1-6, with 8 bases aligning to TRBD1. Trimming cost V 5 bases and J 6 bases; bases outside gene matches: 0. The length of the CDR3 is 13 residues.

The chain recombines TRBV18 with TRBJ2-1, with 9 bases that match TRBD1. The CDR3 covers 15 residues. Germline V gene data show CDR1 as KGHSH and CDR2 as LQKENI. V gave up 2 bases and J gave up 3 bases; unmatched junction bases: 2. CDR3 bases: TGTGCCAGCTCACCATTGACAGGGGGCTACAATGAGCAGTTCTTC. Translating it yields CASSPLTGGYNEQFF.

The V call is TRBV6-4, the J call TRBJ1-6; D call uncertain. The CDR3 spans 14 residues. Looked up from germline, CDR1 is MRHNA and CDR2 is SNTAGT. The V end was cut by 4 bases, the J end by 6 bases, with 10 bases between. CDR3 sequence reads: CASSGNFPNSPLHF. The CDR3 region has the DNA TGTGCCAGCAGTGGCAACTTTCCTAATTCACCCCTCCACTTT.

Points on this clone: At one end, the junction sequence differs from germline, possibly due to a read error. V gene TRBV4-1 combines with J gene TRBJ2-1; 11 positions match TRBD2. From germline, CDR1 is MGHRA and CDR2 YSYEKL. The CDR3 is 14 residues long. The CDR3 region is CASSPGTATSGAVF. The CDR3 region has the DNA TGCGCCAGCAGCCCCGGAACGGCGACTAGCGGGGCTGTCTTC.

The V call is TRBV7-9, the J call TRBJ1-1; possibly TRBD1 for D (6 bases). Germline CDR1 is SEHNR and CDR2 is FQNEAQ (reference sequence). Trimming pared 5 bases from V and 4 bases from J, leaving 14 bases between. This CDR3 has 14 residues. CDR3 DNA sequence: TGTGCCAGCAGCCGCGGGGGCGCAAGCACTGAAGCTTTCTTT. This gives the protein CASSRGGASTEAFF.

The gene calls are TRBV28 and TRBJ2-4, with D uncertain. The germline V and J ends were trimmed by 5 bases and 7 bases, with 3 bases remaining between them. The CDR3 is 10 amino acids. The germline V gene encodes CDR1 MDHEN and CDR2 SYDVKM. The CDR3 DNA follows: TGTGCCAGCAGTCGTAACATTCAGTACTTC. As protein: CASSRNIQYF.

The genes are TRBV3-1 (or the pseudogene TRBV3-2) and TRBJ2-2; D gene ambiguous. Germline CDR1 LGHDT, CDR2 YNNKEL (reference sequence). This CDR3 comprises 11 residues. V lost 7 bases and J 6 bases, leaving 6 bases between the germline ends. CDR3 DNA: TGTGCCAGCACCTCGGCCGGGGAGCTGTTTTTT. Amino acids: CASTSAGELFF.

The chain is built from TRBV19 and TRBJ2-5; D is possibly TRBD2 (6 bases). V was trimmed by 5 bases and J by 1 base, leaving 17 bases between them. CDR1 is LNHDA and CDR2 is SQIVND in the germline V gene (reference sequence). The CDR3 is 16 residues long. CDR3 protein: CASSPRLGEAQETQYF. CDR3 DNA sequence: TGTGCCAGTAGTCCCCGACTGGGGGAGGCCCAAGAGACCCAGTACTTC.

The genes are TRBV9 and TRBJ2-7; possibly TRBD2 for D (5 bases). V dropped 0 bases and J dropped 3 bases, with 10 bases sitting between them. The CDR3 covers 14 residues. CDR1 and CDR2 from the germline V gene are SGDLS and YYNGEE. The CDR3, as DNA: TGTGCCAGCAGCGTAGGAGGGAACGACTACGAGCAGTACTTC. Translated, it gives CASSVGGNDYEQYF.

CDR3 sequence reads: CASSLFSGSGETQYF. The CDR3 coding sequence is TGTGCCAGCAGCTTGTTTAGCGGGTCTGGAGAGACCCAGTACTTC. J is TRBJ2-5 and V is TRBV7-2; 7 positions agree with TRBD2. This CDR3 is built from 15 residues. From germline, CDR1 is SGHTA and CDR2 FQGNSA. J was trimmed by 4 bases and V by 3 bases; bases with no gene match: 8.

The V call is TRBV5-1, the J call TRBJ2-2; TRBD1 matches at 11 bases. Trimming cost V 3 bases and J 7 bases; bases outside gene matches: 8. CDR3 size: 16 residues. The germline gives CDR1 SGHRS, CDR2 YFSETQ. The CDR3 DNA reads TGCGCCAGCAGCTGGACAGGGGGCCTTTTTGTCGGGGAGCTGTTTTTT. Translated: CASSWTGGLFVGELFF.

The chain joins TRBV28 to TRBJ1-3; 12 nucleotides agree with TRBD1. Germline assignment: CDR1 MDHEN and CDR2 SYDVKM. The CDR3 has 18 amino acids. With 4 bases clipped from V and 4 bases from J, the junction kept 11 bases outside the gene matches. Written as DNA, the CDR3 is TGTGCCAGCAGTTCATTCGACCGGGACAGGGGGCACGGAAACACCATATATTTT. This codes for CASSSFDRDRGHGNTIYF.

This rearrangement joins TRBV7-9 to TRBJ2-2; perhaps TRBD1 as D (6 bases). CDR3 length: 16 amino acids. Germline lookup yields CDR1 SEHNR and CDR2 FQNEAQ (reference sequence). V was clipped by 1 base and J by 0 bases, with 9 bases between them. CDR3 in DNA: TGTGCCAGCAGCTTAGGGCGACAGGCGAACACCGGGGAGCTGTTTTTT. This gives the protein CASSLGRQANTGELFF.

The gene calls are TRBV7-9 and TRBJ2-1; D perhaps matches TRBD1 (6 bases). Germline V gene lookup returns CDR1 SEHNR and CDR2 FQNEAQ (reference sequence). This CDR3 has 13 residues. V was pared by 7 bases and J by 4 bases, with 11 bases between. DNA for the CDR3: TGTGCCAGCAATCAGGGGCTGTACAATGAGCAGTTCTTC. Amino acids: CASNQGLYNEQFF.

This chain links TRBV15 with TRBJ2-3; 13 bases fit TRBD2. J gave up 1 base and V 6 bases, and 7 bases lay outside the gene matches. Per the germline V gene, CDR1 is LNHNV and CDR2 is YYDKDF (reference sequence). The CDR3 is 17 residues long. CDR3 nucleotide sequence: TGTGCCACCAGGAAAGGACTAGCGGGAGTCGGCACAGATACGCAGTATTTT. Amino acids: CATRKGLAGVGTDTQYF. The whole variable domain, remainder taken from reference TRBV15 and TRBJ2-3, is DAMVIQNPRYQVTQFGKPVTLSCSQTLNHNVMYWYQQKSSQAPKLLFHYYDKDFNNEADTPDNFQSRRPNTSFCFLDIRSPGLGDTAMYLCATRKGLAGVGTDTQYFGPGTRLTVL.

The chain carries TRBV4-1 and TRBJ2-5, with 10 bases lining up with TRBD2. V lost 0 bases, J lost 6 bases, and 7 bases stayed unmatched. Germline values: CDR1 MGHRA, CDR2 YSYEKL. The CDR3 runs to 16 residues. CDR3 DNA: TGCGCCAGCAGCCAAGATGCCAGCGGGAGGGCTCAGACCCAGTACTTC. Its protein is CASSQDASGRAQTQYF.

The chain couples TRBV27 to TRBJ2-7; TRBD1 aligns across 7 bases. The germline V gene encodes CDR1 MNHEY and CDR2 SMNVEV (reference sequence). Unmatched junction bases numbered 7, after V lost 6 bases and J lost 2 bases. The CDR3 totals 14 residues. The CDR3 loop is CASRTTGTPYEQYF. DNA of the CDR3: TGTGCCAGCAGGACGACAGGGACCCCCTACGAGCAGTACTTC.

The chain has TRBV7-2 and TRBJ2-5; D unresolved. The CDR3 contains 13 residues. Germline assignment: CDR1 SGHTA and CDR2 FQGNSA. Trimming removed 1 base at V and 3 bases at J, with 6 bases between. The DNA for the CDR3 is TGTGCCAGCAGCTTAGTGGCAGAAGAGACCCAGTACTTC. Residues: CASSLVAEETQYF.

The genes are TRBV7-9 and TRBJ2-6; 10 positions match TRBD1. This CDR3 is built from 19 residues. V was clipped by 2 bases and J by 1 base; unmatched bases: 8. Germline lookup yields CDR1 SEHNR and CDR2 FQNEAQ (reference sequence). Here the CDR3 reads CASSLPPLGQGSGANVLTF. The CDR3 DNA sequence: TGTGCCAGCAGCTTACCCCCTCTGGGACAGGGGTCTGGGGCCAACGTCCTGACTTTC.

V usage is TRBV11-2 and J usage is TRBJ2-3, with 11 bases identical to TRBD2. The CDR3 loop spans 16 amino acids. Trimming cost V 2 bases and J 5 bases; bases outside gene matches: 6. CDR1 SGHAT and CDR2 FQNNGV come from the germline V gene. The CDR3 region is CASSLFGTSGLDTQYF. CDR3 DNA sequence: TGTGCCAGCAGCTTATTCGGGACTAGCGGTTTAGATACGCAGTATTTT. The complete variable domain, with remaining parts taken from reference TRBV11-2 and TRBJ2-3, reads EAGVAQSPRYKIIEKRQSVAFWCNPISGHATLYWYQQILGQGPKLLIQFQNNGVVDDSQLPKDRFSAERLKGVDSTLKIQPAKLEDSAVYLCASSLFGTSGLDTQYFGPGTRLTVL.

V is TRBV4-3 and J is TRBJ1-3, with a possible D match to TRBD1 (5 bases). Trimming took 1 base from V and 0 from J, leaving 13 bases between them. This CDR3 contains 17 residues. The germline V gene has CDR1 LGHNA and CDR2 YSLEER. The CDR3 DNA follows: TGCGCCAGCAGCCAAGGGGTTAGGGGCTTCTCTGGAAACACCATATATTTT. This translates into CASSQGVRGFSGNTIYF.

The chain employs TRBV7-2 and TRBJ2-1; TRBD2 aligns across 7 bases. J gave up 5 bases and V 3 bases, and 7 bases lay outside the gene matches. This CDR3 comprises 15 residues. Looked up from germline, CDR1 is SGHTA and CDR2 is FQGNSA. The CDR3 region is CASSFVLAPDNEQFF. The CDR3 DNA reads TGTGCCAGCAGCTTCGTACTAGCGCCTGACAATGAGCAGTTCTTC.

V gene TRBV29-1 combines with J gene TRBJ2-1; 8 bases map to TRBD2. Germline assignment: CDR1 SQVTM and CDR2 ANQGSEA. The J segment lost 3 bases and the V segment lost 5 bases, leaving 6 bases of the junction unmatched. The CDR3 consists of 14 residues. For the CDR3, the DNA is TGCAGCGTTCGGATAACTAGCGGCTACAATGAGCAGTTCTTC. This sequence encodes CSVRITSGYNEQFF.

V is TRBV4-1 and J is TRBJ1-5, with 8 nucleotides matching TRBD1. The CDR3 runs 17 residues. Germline CDR1 and CDR2: MGHRA and YSYEKL. Trimming at V came to 2 bases and at J to 5 bases, leaving 11 bases not matched to a gene. The CDR3 loop reads CASSQRETGATHQPQHF. In DNA form, the CDR3 reads TGCGCCAGCAGCCAACGAGAGACAGGGGCTACACATCAGCCCCAGCATTTT.

The J gene is TRBJ2-1, the V gene TRBV19; possibly TRBD2 for D (6 bases). Germline lookup yields CDR1 LNHDA and CDR2 SQIVND (reference sequence). This CDR3 comprises 17 residues. V was trimmed by 3 bases and J by 5 bases, leaving 20 bases between them. This chain's CDR3 is CASSIFTIGGIHNEQFF. Here the CDR3 DNA reads TGTGCCAGTAGTATTTTCACTATCGGCGGGATTCACAATGAGCAGTTCTTC.

The rearrangement uses TRBV18 and TRBJ2-2; TRBD1 might be the D (6 bases). The CDR3 spans 21 residues. CDR1 KGHSH and CDR2 LQKENI come from the germline V gene. Trimming stripped 3 bases from V and 6 bases from J, with 32 bases between. The CDR3 DNA sequence: TGTGCCAGCTCACCCGGAATGGGAGAAGGACAGTTAAATCGCGTGGCCGGGGAGCTGTTTTTT. This codes for CASSPGMGEGQLNRVAGELFF. Supplemented by reference TRBV18 and TRBJ2-2, the full variable domain reads NAGVMQNPRHLVRRRGQEARLRCSPMKGHSHVYWYRQLPEEGLKFMVYLQKENIIDESGMPKERFSAEFPKEGPSILRIQQVVRGDSAAYFCASSPGMGEGQLNRVAGELFFGEGSRLTVL.

The gene calls are TRBV28 and TRBJ2-4; tentatively, D is TRBD1 (5 bases). V lost 3 bases, J lost 9 bases, and 12 bases lay in between. Germline V lookup: CDR1 MDHEN, CDR2 SYDVKM. The CDR3 runs to 13 residues. For the CDR3, the DNA is TGTGCCAGCAGTTTTAGGGGTTTGGGCATTCAGTACTTC. Its translation is CASSFRGLGIQYF.

This rearrangement joins TRBV7-3 to TRBJ1-3; no clear D gene. The CDR3 has 17 amino acids. Looked up from germline, CDR1 is SGHTA and CDR2 is FQGTGA. V dropped 3 bases and J dropped 4 bases, with 19 bases sitting between them. The CDR3 spells CASSLTAGTLPGNTIYF. CDR3 in DNA: TGTGCCAGCAGCTTGACGGCGGGTACTTTACCCGGAAACACCATATATTTT. The full variable domain, its missing parts supplied by reference TRBV7-3 and TRBJ1-3, is GAGVSQTPSNKVTEKGKYVELRCDPISGHTALYWYRQSLGQGPEFLIYFQGTGAADDSGLPNDRFFAVRPEGSVSTLKIQRTERGDSAVYLCASSLTAGTLPGNTIYFGEGSWLTVV.